These T cell receptor beta chains were read from a single sample in a study of blood T cell repertoires in COVID-19. Only in-frame clones appear in the TCRdb table, and some are missing; sequencing was by immunoSEQ multiplex PCR. The table has 20,000 to 25,000 clones, about 89% seen once. Sequenced input: peripheral blood. Source of these receptors: a woman in her seventies with active COVID-19. Each CDR3 is given without its conserved first and last residue.

TRBJ1-6 TRBV7-3 ASSLSGEGSPLH
TRBJ1-5 TRBV23-1 ASSQRGRGRSLSNQPQH
TRBJ2-7 TRBV7-7 ASSLEGAPIYEQY
TRBJ2-7 TRBV4-2 ASSPFGAGGSYEQY
TRBJ2-7 TRBV20-1 SASRGGYEQY
TRBJ2-5 TRBV5-1 ASSTGLAGGPRETQY
TRBJ1-4 TRBV13 ASSPLDRGGRKLF
TRBJ2-4 TRBV5-1 ASSTGQRGNIQY
TRBJ1-2 TRBV6-5 ASSYSDRGQVGYT
TRBJ2-5 TRBV29-1 SAPGTSGGARETQY
TRBJ1-5 TRBV5-1 ASSLMAGSAPQH